The rows below give T cell receptor beta chains drawn from one sample of a study of OX40 agonist ivuxolimab in advanced cancers. TCRdb keeps only in-frame clones here, not all; method: immunoSEQ multiplex PCR. Of tens of thousands of clones in the sample, roughly four fifths were seen once. The starting material was CD4+ or CD8+ T cells sorted from blood, obtained in a trial of the OX40 agonist ivuxolimab. Every receptor here comes from an adult with an advanced solid tumor such as melanoma, head and neck, liver or kidney cancer. CDR3s include the opening cysteine and the closing phenylalanine or tryptophan. Fields, in order: J gene, clone size, V gene, D gene, CDR3 protein, CDR3 DNA. D genes are given only for firm matches. Clone size is given for some rows only: seen once, a few or many times, or a class if the clone is expanded.

j_gene: TRBJ1-5; abundance: NA; v_gene: TRBV5-5; d_gene: NA; CDR3aa: CASSPLRVRGRNNQPQHF; CDR3nt: TGTGCCAGCAGCCCCCTTCGAGTGAGGGGGAGAAACAATCAGCCCCAGCATTTT
j_gene: TRBJ2-5; abundance: NA; v_gene: TRBV5-6; d_gene: NA; CDR3aa: CASSLGRGVTQYF; CDR3nt: TGTGCCAGCAGCTTGGGGCGGGGCGTGACCCAGTACTTC
j_gene: TRBJ2-1; abundance: NA; v_gene: TRBV7-9; d_gene: NA; CDR3aa: CASSYMFGGRGSYNEQFF; CDR3nt: TGTGCCAGCAGCTATATGTTTGGGGGACGGGGATCCTACAATGAGCAGTTCTTC
j_gene: TRBJ1-2; abundance: NA; v_gene: TRBV10-2; d_gene: NA; CDR3aa: CASSDTDLLNYGYTF; CDR3nt: TGCGCCAGCAGTGACACCGACCTACTTAACTATGGCTACACCTTC
j_gene: TRBJ2-3; abundance: NA; v_gene: TRBV27; d_gene: NA; CDR3aa: CASSLFLWDTQYF; CDR3nt: TGTGCCAGCAGTTTGTTTCTTTGGGATACGCAGTATTTT
j_gene: TRBJ1-3; abundance: NA; v_gene: TRBV7-2; d_gene: NA; CDR3aa: CASSSLYDGNTIYF; CDR3nt: TGTGCCAGCAGCTCCCTGTACGATGGAAACACCATATATTTT
j_gene: TRBJ2-7; abundance: NA; v_gene: TRBV30; d_gene: TRBD1; CDR3aa: CAWSAQGAGSYEQYF; CDR3nt: TGTGCCTGGAGTGCCCAGGGGGCGGGGAGCTACGAGCAGTACTTC
j_gene: TRBJ1-2; abundance: NA; v_gene: TRBV7-9; d_gene: NA; CDR3aa: CASSSRITPNYGYTF; CDR3nt: TGTGCCAGCAGTTCGAGAATCACCCCAAACTATGGCTACACCTTC
j_gene: TRBJ2-7; abundance: NA; v_gene: TRBV21-1; d_gene: NA; CDR3aa: CASSKDYPGGYEQYF; CDR3nt: TGTGCCAGCAGCAAAGATTACCCGGGGGGCTACGAGCAGTACTTC
j_gene: TRBJ1-5; abundance: NA; v_gene: TRBV6-5; d_gene: TRBD1; CDR3aa: CASSAGTANQPQHF; CDR3nt: TGTGCCAGCAGCGCCGGGACAGCTAATCAGCCCCAGCATTTT
j_gene: TRBJ1-1; abundance: NA; v_gene: TRBV7-6; d_gene: NA; CDR3aa: CASSRRPGANTEAFF; CDR3nt: TGTGCCAGCAGCAGGCGACCGGGGGCGAACACTGAAGCTTTCTTT
j_gene: TRBJ2-2; abundance: NA; v_gene: TRBV5-5; d_gene: NA; CDR3aa: CASSSRVANTGELFF; CDR3nt: TGTGCCAGCAGCTCCAGGGTCGCGAACACCGGGGAGCTGTTTTTT
j_gene: TRBJ2-3; abundance: NA; v_gene: TRBV7-9; d_gene: NA; CDR3aa: CASSLDLSSTDTQYF; CDR3nt: TGTGCCAGCAGCTTGGACTTGTCTAGCACAGATACGCAGTATTTT
j_gene: TRBJ2-7; abundance: NA; v_gene: TRBV30; d_gene: NA; CDR3aa: CAWSPGLENEQYF; CDR3nt: TGTGCCTGGAGCCCAGGTCTCGAAAACGAGCAGTACTTC
j_gene: TRBJ2-7; abundance: NA; v_gene: TRBV4-2; d_gene: NA; CDR3aa: CASSQDIGLATVTISYEQYF; CDR3nt: TGTGCCAGCAGCCAAGATATCGGCCTAGCGACCGTCACGATCTCCTACGAGCAGTACTTC
j_gene: TRBJ2-2; abundance: few; v_gene: TRBV2; d_gene: NA; CDR3aa: CASSEAGTYTGELFF; CDR3nt: TGTGCCAGCAGTGAGGCGGGAACCTACACCGGGGAGCTGTTTTTT
j_gene: TRBJ2-1; abundance: NA; v_gene: TRBV11-2; d_gene: NA; CDR3aa: CASSLEGGFIAYNEQFF; CDR3nt: TGTGCCAGCAGCCTCGAGGGTGGGTTTATCGCCTACAATGAGCAGTTCTTC
j_gene: TRBJ2-7; abundance: NA; v_gene: TRBV6-1; d_gene: TRBD1; CDR3aa: CASREGQGSLYEQYF; CDR3nt: TGTGCCAGCAGGGAAGGACAGGGGTCCCTCTACGAGCAGTACTTC
j_gene: TRBJ1-5; abundance: NA; v_gene: TRBV28; d_gene: NA; CDR3aa: CASSYTTDNISSW; CDR3nt: TGTGCCAGCAGTTACACGACAGATAATATATCGTCGTGG
j_gene: TRBJ1-6; abundance: few; v_gene: TRBV6-5; d_gene: NA; CDR3aa: CASRRRTGDNSPLHF; CDR3nt: TGTGCCAGCCGGAGGAGGACCGGGGATAATTCACCCCTCCACTTT
j_gene: TRBJ2-3; abundance: NA; v_gene: TRBV5-1; d_gene: TRBD2; CDR3aa: CASSLARGSVRGTQYF; CDR3nt: TGCGCCAGCAGCTTGGCCCGGGGCAGTGTGCGGGGGACGCAGTATTTT
j_gene: TRBJ1-1; abundance: NA; v_gene: TRBV19; d_gene: NA; CDR3aa: CASSRGTGLNTEAFF; CDR3nt: TGTGCCAGTAGTAGAGGGACCGGTTTGAACACTGAAGCTTTCTTT
j_gene: TRBJ2-1; abundance: NA; v_gene: TRBV10-2; d_gene: NA; CDR3aa: CASRFHEQFF; CDR3nt: TGCGCCAGCCGATTCCATGAGCAGTTCTTC
j_gene: TRBJ1-2; abundance: NA; v_gene: TRBV28; d_gene: NA; CDR3aa: CASSFADRSNYGYTF; CDR3nt: TGTGCCAGCAGTTTCGCTGACAGGTCTAACTATGGCTACACCTTC
j_gene: TRBJ2-5; abundance: NA; v_gene: TRBV2; d_gene: NA; CDR3aa: CASSEGGTRETQYF; CDR3nt: TGTGCCAGCAGTGAAGGAGGGACTCGGGAGACCCAGTACTTC
j_gene: TRBJ2-7; abundance: once; v_gene: TRBV27; d_gene: NA; CDR3aa: CASSLASTEYEQYF; CDR3nt: TGTGCCAGCAGTTTAGCCAGTACTGAATACGAGCAGTACTTC
j_gene: TRBJ1-1; abundance: NA; v_gene: TRBV4-2; d_gene: NA; CDR3aa: CASSQGAAFEAFF; CDR3nt: TGTGCCAGCAGCCAAGGGGCAGCTTTTGAAGCTTTCTTT
j_gene: TRBJ1-1; abundance: NA; v_gene: TRBV15; d_gene: NA; CDR3aa: CATSRDWGGDTEAFF; CDR3nt: TGTGCCACCAGCAGAGATTGGGGGGGAGACACTGAAGCTTTCTTT
j_gene: TRBJ1-2; abundance: NA; v_gene: TRBV19; d_gene: TRBD1; CDR3aa: CASSIGTGLNYGYTF; CDR3nt: TGTGCCAGTAGTATCGGGACAGGGCTCAACTATGGCTACACCTTC
j_gene: TRBJ1-5; abundance: many; v_gene: TRBV6-6; d_gene: NA; CDR3aa: CASTYQPFGQPQHF; CDR3nt: TGTGCCAGCACTTACCAACCCTTTGGCCAGCCCCAGCATTTT
j_gene: TRBJ2-5; abundance: NA; v_gene: TRBV6-6; d_gene: TRBD1; CDR3aa: CASRPKQGWQQETQYF; CDR3nt: TGTGCCAGCAGACCCAAACAGGGGTGGCAACAAGAGACCCAGTACTTC
j_gene: TRBJ2-5; abundance: NA; v_gene: TRBV4-2; d_gene: NA; CDR3aa: CASSQDLLAETQYF; CDR3nt: TGTGCCAGCAGCCAAGATCTATTGGCAGAGACCCAGTACTTC
j_gene: TRBJ2-1; abundance: NA; v_gene: TRBV28; d_gene: NA; CDR3aa: CASIGGGPYNEQFF; CDR3nt: TGTGCCAGCATAGGGGGGGGGCCCTACAATGAGCAGTTCTTC
j_gene: TRBJ2-2; abundance: NA; v_gene: TRBV12-5; d_gene: TRBD2; CDR3aa: CASGLVRRGLAGAHTGELFF; CDR3nt: TGTGCTAGTGGTTTGGTACGTAGGGGACTAGCGGGAGCGCACACCGGGGAGCTGTTTTTT
j_gene: TRBJ2-1; abundance: NA; v_gene: TRBV2; d_gene: NA; CDR3aa: CASSLGGGLDEQFF; CDR3nt: TGTGCCAGCAGTCTCGGTGGGGGATTGGATGAGCAGTTCTTC
j_gene: TRBJ2-7; abundance: NA; v_gene: TRBV6-5; d_gene: TRBD2; CDR3aa: CASRGETSGYEQYF; CDR3nt: TGTGCCAGCAGGGGCGAGACTAGCGGGTACGAGCAGTACTTC
j_gene: TRBJ2-1; abundance: NA; v_gene: TRBV7-9; d_gene: NA; CDR3aa: CASSLRDLGGNEQFF; CDR3nt: TGTGCCAGCAGCTTAAGGGACCTGGGGGGCAATGAGCAGTTCTTC
j_gene: TRBJ2-3; abundance: NA; v_gene: TRBV5-1; d_gene: NA; CDR3aa: CASSLVAGTDTQYF; CDR3nt: TGCGCCAGCAGCTTGGTTGCGGGAACAGATACGCAGTATTTT
j_gene: TRBJ2-3; abundance: NA; v_gene: TRBV21-1; d_gene: NA; CDR3aa: CASSNGPAGGSVDTQYF; CDR3nt: TGTGCCAGCAGCAATGGTCCAGCGGGGGGGTCGGTCGATACGCAGTATTTT
j_gene: TRBJ2-1; abundance: NA; v_gene: TRBV27; d_gene: NA; CDR3aa: CASSLRALGNEQFF; CDR3nt: TGTGCCAGCAGTTTACGGGCACTTGGCAATGAGCAGTTCTTC
j_gene: TRBJ2-5; abundance: NA; v_gene: TRBV13; d_gene: NA; CDR3aa: CASSLGTGQETQYF; CDR3nt: TGTGCCAGCAGCTTAGGGACAGGACAAGAGACCCAGTACTTC
j_gene: TRBJ2-3; abundance: NA; v_gene: TRBV10-1; d_gene: NA; CDR3aa: CASSGQGTDTQYF; CDR3nt: TGCGCCAGCAGTGGCCAGGGCACAGATACGCAGTATTTT
j_gene: TRBJ1-4; abundance: NA; v_gene: TRBV5-1; d_gene: NA; CDR3aa: CASSLEGTEKLFF; CDR3nt: TGCGCCAGCAGCTTGGAGGGGACTGAAAAACTGTTTTTT
j_gene: TRBJ1-1; abundance: NA; v_gene: TRBV6-5; d_gene: NA; CDR3aa: CASVSSLNTEAFF; CDR3nt: TGTGCCAGCGTCTCTTCACTGAACACTGAAGCTTTCTTT
j_gene: TRBJ2-5; abundance: NA; v_gene: TRBV27; d_gene: TRBD1; CDR3aa: CASSLQGAGTQYF; CDR3nt: TGTGCCAGCAGCCTACAGGGGGCGGGGACCCAGTACTTC